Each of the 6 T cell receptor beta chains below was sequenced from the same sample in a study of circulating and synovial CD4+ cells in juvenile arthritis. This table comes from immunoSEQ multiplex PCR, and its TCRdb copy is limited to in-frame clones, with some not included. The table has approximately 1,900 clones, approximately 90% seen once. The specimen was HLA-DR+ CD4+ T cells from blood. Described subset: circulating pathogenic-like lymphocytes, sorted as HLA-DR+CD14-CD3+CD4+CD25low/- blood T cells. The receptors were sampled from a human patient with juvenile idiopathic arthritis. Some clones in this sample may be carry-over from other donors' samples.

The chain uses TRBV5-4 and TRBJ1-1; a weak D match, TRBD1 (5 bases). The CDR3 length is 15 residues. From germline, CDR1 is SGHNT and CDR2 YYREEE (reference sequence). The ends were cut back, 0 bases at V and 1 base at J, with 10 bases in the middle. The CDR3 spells CASSLVGAANTEAFF. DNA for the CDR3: TGTGCCAGCAGCTTGGTAGGGGCAGCGAACACTGAAGCTTTCTTT.

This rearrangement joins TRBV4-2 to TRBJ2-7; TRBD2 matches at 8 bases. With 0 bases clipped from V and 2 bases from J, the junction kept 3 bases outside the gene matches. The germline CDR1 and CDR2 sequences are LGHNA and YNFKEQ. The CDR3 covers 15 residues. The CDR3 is CASSQETGGPYEQYF. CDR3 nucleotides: TGTGCCAGCAGCCAAGAAACGGGGGGGCCCTACGAGCAGTACTTC.

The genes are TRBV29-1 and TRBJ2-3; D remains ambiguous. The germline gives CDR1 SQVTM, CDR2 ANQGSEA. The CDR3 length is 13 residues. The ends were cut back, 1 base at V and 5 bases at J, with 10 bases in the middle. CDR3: CSVEGVAEDTQYF. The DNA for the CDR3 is TGCAGCGTTGAAGGAGTGGCGGAAGATACGCAGTATTTT.

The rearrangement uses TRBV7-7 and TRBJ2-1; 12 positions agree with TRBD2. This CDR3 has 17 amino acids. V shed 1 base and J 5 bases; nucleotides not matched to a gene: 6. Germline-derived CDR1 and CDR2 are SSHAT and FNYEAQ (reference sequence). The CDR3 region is CASSLGPSGGVNNEQFF. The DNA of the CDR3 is TGTGCCAGCAGCTTAGGCCCTAGCGGGGGGGTTAACAATGAGCAGTTCTTC.

CDR3 amino acids: CASSISQGLTEAFF. CDR3 nucleotide sequence: TGTGCCAGCAGCATAAGTCAGGGTTTAACTGAAGCTTTCTTT. The J gene is TRBJ1-1, the V gene TRBV11-2, with a tentative D call TRBD1 (5 bases). CDR1 and CDR2 from the germline V gene are SGHAT and FQNNGV. The CDR3 spans 14 residues. The V end was cut by 5 bases, the J end by 5 bases, with 15 bases between.

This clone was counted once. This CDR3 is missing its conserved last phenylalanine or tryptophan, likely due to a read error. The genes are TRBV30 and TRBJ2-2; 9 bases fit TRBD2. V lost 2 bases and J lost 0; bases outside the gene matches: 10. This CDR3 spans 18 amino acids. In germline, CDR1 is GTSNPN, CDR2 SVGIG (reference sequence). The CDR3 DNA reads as TGTGCCTGGAGTAAGATGCGGGAGGGATTCGCGAACACCGGGGAGCTGTTTTCT. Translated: CAWSKMREGFANTGELFS.